One sample yielded the 19 T cell receptor beta chains listed below, sequenced in a study of monozygotic twins with cystic fibrosis. Libraries were prepared by immunoSEQ multiplex PCR; TCRdb keeps only in-frame clonotypes and omits some of them. Of about 30,000 clones listed, 90% were seen once; the top ten hold 0.54%. The sample consisted of blood. All receptors derive from a girl aged 2 to 10 with cystic fibrosis.

In this sample, this clone turned up once. V is TRBV6-5 and J is TRBJ2-7; D ambiguous. V was cut by 0 bases and J by 2 bases, with 8 bases left in between. The CDR3 has 14 residues. The germline V gene encodes CDR1 MNHEY and CDR2 SVGAGI. This CDR3 is CASSYSMETYEQYF. CDR3 nucleotide sequence: TGTGCCAGCAGTTACTCGATGGAGACCTACGAGCAGTACTTC.

The J gene is TRBJ2-7, the V gene TRBV6-1; D remains unclear. Looked up from germline, CDR1 is MNHNS and CDR2 is SASEGT. The CDR3 contains 13 residues. Between the trimmed V and J ends, which lost 4 bases and 12 bases, there was a span of 19 bases. The CDR3 region is CASSGAASHRWYF. CDR3 nucleotide sequence: TGTGCCAGCAGTGGGGCGGCAAGCCACCGGTGGTACTTC.

The rearrangement links TRBV5-1 to TRBJ1-2, with D uncertain. V was trimmed by 0 bases and J by 4 bases, leaving 10 bases between them. The CDR3 loop spans 14 amino acids. CDR1 SGHRS and CDR2 YFSETQ come from the germline V gene. The CDR3 DNA reads TGCGCCAGCAGCTTGGAAGCGGATATCTATGGCTACACCTTC. Its protein is CASSLEADIYGYTF.

The rearrangement links TRBV5-1 to TRBJ1-1, with 9 bases identical to TRBD1. CDR1 and CDR2 from the germline V gene are SGHRS and YFSETQ. V dropped 4 bases and J dropped 2; count of bases not matched to a gene: 3. The CDR3 is made up of 14 amino acids. The CDR3 DNA reads TGCGCCAGCAGCAGGGACAGGGCCAACACTGAAGCTTTCTTT. Protein sequence: CASSRDRANTEAFF.

The genes are TRBV5-1 and TRBJ2-5; 14 bases fit TRBD2. Germline V gene data show CDR1 as SGHRS and CDR2 as YFSETQ. The CDR3 length is 20 residues. V shed 3 bases and J 5 bases; nucleotides not matched to a gene: 18. In DNA, the CDR3 is TGCGCCAGCAGCTCTCACCGGGGGACTAGCGGGGGAATGCAGTTCGAGACCCAGTACTTC. Amino acid sequence: CASSSHRGTSGGMQFETQYF.

CDR3 sequence reads: CASSKWDSNQPQHF. CDR3 coding DNA: TGTGCCAGCAGCAAGTGGGACAGCAATCAGCCCCAGCATTTT. The V call is TRBV21-1, the J call TRBJ1-5. TRBV21-1 is classified as a pseudogene. The CDR3 length is 14 residues.

The chain links TRBV2 to TRBJ2-2; unclear D gene. V shed 5 bases and J shed 9 bases, with 22 bases lying between them. Germline assignment: CDR1 SNHLY and CDR2 FYNNEI. CDR3 size: 16 residues. The CDR3 sequence is CASSTSEGRSRRELFF. The CDR3 coding sequence is TGTGCCAGCAGTACGAGCGAAGGACGCTCCCGCCGGGAGCTGTTTTTT.

The chain couples TRBV4-1 to TRBJ2-3, with D perhaps matching TRBD2 (5 bases). Germline CDR1 MGHRA, CDR2 YSYEKL. This CDR3 has 16 residues. V gave up 2 bases and J gave up 3 bases, with 15 bases separating them. The CDR3 loop reads CASSQFGNPGTDTQYF. In DNA, the CDR3 is TGCGCCAGCAGCCAATTCGGGAACCCGGGGACAGATACGCAGTATTTT.

The sample holds one count of this clone. This chain links TRBV5-6 with TRBJ2-5; 9 bases are shared with TRBD2. Germline lookup yields CDR1 SGHDT and CDR2 YYEEEE. V trimming: 6 bases; J trimming: 6 bases; junction bases outside the gene matches: 6. The CDR3 runs 13 residues. CDR3 bases: TGTGCCAGCATGCTAGCGGGGCCCCAGACCCAGTACTTC. Translated, it gives CASMLAGPQTQYF.

The chain recombines TRBV6-5 with TRBJ1-1, with 8 positions matching TRBD1. V was pared by 0 bases and J by 12 bases, with 12 bases of the junction left unmatched. The CDR3 totals 15 residues. The germline V gene has CDR1 MNHEY and CDR2 SVGAGI. The CDR3 nucleotides read TGTGCCAGCAGTTACTCTGAGACAGGGGCGTTGGGAACTTTCTTT. Its protein product is CASSYSETGALGTFF.

This clone appeared once. The chain employs TRBV6-5 and TRBJ2-3, with D unclear. The germline gives CDR1 MNHEY, CDR2 SVGAGI. The ends were cut back, 0 bases at V and 5 bases at J, with 9 bases in the middle. The CDR3 has 14 amino acids. The CDR3 sequence: CASSYSPSRDTQYF. The CDR3 DNA follows: TGTGCCAGCAGTTACTCGCCTAGTCGAGATACGCAGTATTTT.

The chain couples TRBV6-6 to TRBJ2-2, with TRBD2 matching over 11 bases. V was pared by 3 bases and J by 6 bases, with 6 bases of the junction left unmatched. The CDR3 is made up of 16 amino acids. From germline, CDR1 is MNHNY and CDR2 SVGAGI (reference sequence). CDR3 region: CASSYSSGLAAGELFF. CDR3 in DNA: TGTGCCAGCAGTTATAGTTCGGGACTAGCGGCCGGGGAGCTGTTTTTT.

The chain joins TRBV7-7 to TRBJ2-2; no definite D call. The CDR3 extends over 15 amino acids. V was pared by 5 bases and J by 0 bases, with 10 bases between. The germline CDR1 and CDR2 sequences are SSHAT and FNYEAQ (reference sequence). In nucleotides, the CDR3 is TGTGCCAGCAGCCCGGCCTTGGCGAACACCGGGGAGCTGTTTTTT. Protein sequence: CASSPALANTGELFF.

The chain combines TRBV7-9 with TRBJ1-4; no definite D call. CDR1 is SEHNR, CDR2 FQNEAQ, per germline (reference sequence). V was pared by 5 bases and J by 5 bases, with 3 bases between. The CDR3 loop spans 11 amino acids. CDR3 nucleotides: TGTGCCAGCAGCCGAAATGAAAAACTGTTTTTT. Its protein product is CASSRNEKLFF.

This chain links TRBV6-1 with TRBJ2-1, with 7 bases lining up with TRBD2. The V gene's germline CDR1 is MNHNS and CDR2 SASEGT. The CDR3 has 16 residues. Trimming cost V 0 bases and J 8 bases; bases outside gene matches: 10. CDR3 protein: CASSEATSPVGYEQFF. In nucleotides, the CDR3 is TGTGCCAGCAGTGAAGCGACTAGCCCTGTGGGGTATGAGCAGTTCTTC.

The chain has TRBV27 and TRBJ1-1; TRBD1 matches at 7 bases. Trimming took 4 bases from V and 0 from J; bases not matched to a gene: 8. CDR1 is MNHEY and CDR2 is SMNVEV in the germline V gene (reference sequence). The CDR3 covers 16 residues. CDR3 sequence (DNA): TGTGCCAGCAGTTCCCTGGCACAGGGGATGAACACTGAAGCTTTCTTT. Translating gives CASSSLAQGMNTEAFF.

The rearrangement uses TRBV5-5 and TRBJ2-5, with 13 bases fitting TRBD2. With 0 bases clipped from V and 4 bases from J, the junction kept 6 bases outside the gene matches. This CDR3 has 17 residues. Germline V CDR1 and CDR2: SGHKS, YYEKEE (reference sequence). CDR3 bases: TGTGCCAGCAGCTTGGGACTAGCGGGGGGCCTCGGAGAGACCCAGTACTTC. Translation: CASSLGLAGGLGETQYF.

This clone appeared once. V and J are TRBV5-1 and TRBJ2-1, with 11 bases fitting TRBD2. From germline, CDR1 is SGHRS and CDR2 YFSETQ. CDR3 length equals 15 residues. The junction had 5 bases not matched to a gene; V was cut back by 3 bases and J by 6 bases. The CDR3 loop is CASSYVAGGPNEQFF. The DNA of the CDR3 is TGCGCCAGCAGCTACGTAGCGGGGGGGCCCAATGAGCAGTTCTTC. Full variable domain (missing parts from reference TRBV5-1 and TRBJ2-1): KAGVTQTPRYLIKTRGQQVTLSCSPISGHRSVSWYQQTPGQGLQFLFEYFSETQRNKGNFPGRFSGRQFSNSRSEMNVSTLELGDSALYLCASSYVAGGPNEQFFGPGTRLTVL.

The chain links TRBV27 to TRBJ1-1, with 12 bases lining up with TRBD1. This CDR3 region has 16 residues. Germline lookup yields CDR1 MNHEY and CDR2 SMNVEV (reference sequence). Trimming took 4 bases from V and 9 from J; bases not matched to a gene: 12. The CDR3 spells CASSSQGGTGGVKAFF. The CDR3 bases are TGTGCCAGCAGTTCCCAGGGGGGGACAGGGGGCGTAAAAGCTTTCTTT.